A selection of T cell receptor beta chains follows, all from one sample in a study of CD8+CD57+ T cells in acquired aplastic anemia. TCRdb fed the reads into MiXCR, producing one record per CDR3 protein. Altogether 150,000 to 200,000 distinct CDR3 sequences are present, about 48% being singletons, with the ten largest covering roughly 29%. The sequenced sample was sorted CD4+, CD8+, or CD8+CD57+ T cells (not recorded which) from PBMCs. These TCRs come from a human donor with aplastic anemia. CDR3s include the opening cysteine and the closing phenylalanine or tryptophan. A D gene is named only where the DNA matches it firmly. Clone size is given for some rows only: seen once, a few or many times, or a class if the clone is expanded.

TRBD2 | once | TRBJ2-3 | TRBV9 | CASSQKGLASTDTQYF | TGTGCCAGCAGCCAAAAGGGACTAGCTAGCACAGATACGCAGTATTTT
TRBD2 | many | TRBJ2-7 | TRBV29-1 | CSVGEGSYEQYF | TGCAGCGTCGGGGAGGGGTCATACGAGCAGTACTTC
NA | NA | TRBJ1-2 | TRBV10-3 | CATSDSYRGNLGGYTF | TGTGCCACCAGTGATTCCTACAGAGGGAATCTGGGTGGCTACACCTTC
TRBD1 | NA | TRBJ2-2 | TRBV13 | CASSPRTGVAGELFF | TGTGCCAGCAGCCCACGGACAGGGGTCGCCGGGGAGCTGTTTTTT
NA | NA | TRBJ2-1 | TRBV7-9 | CATSLMGNEQFF | TGTGCCACCTCGCTTATGGGCAATGAGCAGTTCTTC
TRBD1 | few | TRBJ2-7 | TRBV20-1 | CSARGTGDIYEQYF | TGCAGTGCTAGGGGGACAGGGGATATCTACGAGCAGTACTTC
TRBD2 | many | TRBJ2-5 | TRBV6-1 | CASSPLAGETQYF | TGTGCCAGCAGTCCACTAGCGGGAGAGACCCAGTACTTC
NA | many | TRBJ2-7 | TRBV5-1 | CASSQGAGLLEQYF | TGCGCCAGCAGCCAGGGTGCGGGACTCCTGGAGCAGTACTTC
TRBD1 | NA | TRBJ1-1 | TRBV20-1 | CSASQAGGTEAFF | TGCAGTGCTAGTCAGGCAGGGGGAACTGAAGCTTTCTTT
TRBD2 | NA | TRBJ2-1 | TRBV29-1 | CSVEGTRAGAWEQFF | TGCAGCGTTGAAGGGACGAGGGCGGGAGCCTGGGAGCAGTTCTTC
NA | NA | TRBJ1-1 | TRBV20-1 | CSALWTEAFF | TGCAGTGCTCTCTGGACGGAAGCTTTCTTT
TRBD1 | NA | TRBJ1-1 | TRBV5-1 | CASSAEGQGRTEAFF | TGCGCCAGCAGCGCAGAGGGACAGGGAAGGACTGAAGCTTTCTTT
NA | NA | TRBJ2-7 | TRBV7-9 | CASSRENFYEQYF | TGTGCCAGCAGCAGGGAGAATTTCTACGAGCAGTACTTC
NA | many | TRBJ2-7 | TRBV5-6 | CASSPGVFEQYF | TGTGCCAGCAGCCCGGGGGTCTTTGAGCAGTACTTC
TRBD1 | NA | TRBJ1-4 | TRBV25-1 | CASSSGTGTEKLFF | TGTGCCAGCAGCTCCGGGACAGGAACTGAAAAACTGTTTTTT
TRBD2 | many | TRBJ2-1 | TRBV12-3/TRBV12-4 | CASFLAGGHNEQFF | TGTGCCAGCTTCCTAGCGGGAGGGCACAATGAGCAGTTCTTC
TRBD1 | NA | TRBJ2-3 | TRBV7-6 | CASSSTGTGLITDTQYF | TGTGCCAGCAGCTCCACCGGGACAGGCCTAATCACAGATACGCAGTATTTT
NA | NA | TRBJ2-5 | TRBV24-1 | CATSEVSRETQYF | TGTGCCACCAGTGAGGTGTCGCGGGAGACCCAGTACTTC
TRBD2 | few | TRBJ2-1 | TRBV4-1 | CASSQDRKRENIYEQFF | TGCGCCAGCAGCCAAGATAGGAAGCGGGAGAATATATATGAGCAGTTCTTC
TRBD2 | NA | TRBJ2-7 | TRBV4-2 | CASSQDTSGEQYF | TGTGCCAGCAGCCAAGATACTAGCGGCGAGCAGTACTTC
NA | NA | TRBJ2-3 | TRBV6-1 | CASSPGGDTQYF | TGTGCCAGCAGCCCCGGTGGAGATACGCAGTATTTT
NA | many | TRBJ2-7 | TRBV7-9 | CASSLAEAPAYEQYF | TGTGCCAGCAGCTTAGCAGAAGCCCCGGCCTACGAGCAGTACTTC
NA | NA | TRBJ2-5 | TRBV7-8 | CASSSTIYQETQYF | TGTGCCAGCAGCTCGACGATCTACCAAGAGACCCAGTACTTC
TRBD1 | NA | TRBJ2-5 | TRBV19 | CASSTGSQETQYF | TGTGCCAGTTCGACAGGGTCCCAAGAGACCCAGTACTTC
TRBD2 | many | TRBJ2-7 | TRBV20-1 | CSATPTSGISGEQYF | TGCAGTGCTACCCCGACTAGCGGGATATCGGGTGAGCAGTACTTC
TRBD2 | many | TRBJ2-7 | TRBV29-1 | CSVEGGQESYEQYF | TGCAGCGTTGAGGGAGGGCAGGAATCCTACGAGCAGTACTTC
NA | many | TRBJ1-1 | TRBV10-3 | CAISEGILNTEAFF | TGTGCCATCAGTGAGGGGATATTGAACACTGAAGCTTTCTTT
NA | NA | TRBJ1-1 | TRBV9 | CASSVGGSFF | TGTGCCAGCAGCGTAGGGGGGTCTTTCTTT
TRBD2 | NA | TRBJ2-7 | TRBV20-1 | CGAPVGGRVEQYF | TGCGGAGCCCCGGTGGGCGGGAGGGTCGAGCAGTACTTC
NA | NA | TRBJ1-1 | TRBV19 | CASSIPGGEAFF | TGTGCCAGTAGTATCCCGGGAGGGGAAGCTTTCTTT
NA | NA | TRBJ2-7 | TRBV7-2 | CASSLALQPTEQYF | TGTGCCAGCAGCTTAGCGCTCCAACCAACGGAGCAGTACTTC
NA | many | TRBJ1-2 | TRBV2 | CARSRRQVGLFGYTF | TGTGCCAGAAGTAGACGACAGGTTGGATTATTTGGCTACACCTTC
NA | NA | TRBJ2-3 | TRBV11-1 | CASSLLARLSTDTQYF | TGTGCCAGCAGCTTACTAGCGCGGCTTAGCACAGATACGCAGTATTTT
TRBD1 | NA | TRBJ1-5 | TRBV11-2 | CASSLVGTGAGLNQPQHF | TGTGCCAGCAGCTTAGTGGGGACAGGGGCCGGACTCAATCAGCCCCAGCATTTT
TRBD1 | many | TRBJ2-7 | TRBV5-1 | CASSLGQGREQYF | TGCGCCAGCAGCTTGGGACAGGGACGCGAGCAGTACTTC
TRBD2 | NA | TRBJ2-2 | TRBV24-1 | CATSDFSGGDTGELFF | TGTGCCACCAGTGATTTCAGCGGGGGGGATACCGGGGAGCTGTTTTTT
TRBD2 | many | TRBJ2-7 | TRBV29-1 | CSVGGGAGYEQYF | TGCAGCGTCGGGGGGGGGGCTGGCTACGAGCAGTACTTC